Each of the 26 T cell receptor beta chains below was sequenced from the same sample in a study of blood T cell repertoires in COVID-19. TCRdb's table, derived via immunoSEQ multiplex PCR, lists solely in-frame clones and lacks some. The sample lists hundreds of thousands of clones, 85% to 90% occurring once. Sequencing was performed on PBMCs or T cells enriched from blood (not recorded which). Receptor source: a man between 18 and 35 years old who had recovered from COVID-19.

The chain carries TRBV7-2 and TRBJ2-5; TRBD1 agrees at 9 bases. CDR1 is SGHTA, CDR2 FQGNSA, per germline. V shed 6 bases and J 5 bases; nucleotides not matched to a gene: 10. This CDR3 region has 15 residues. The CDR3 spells CASSRRTGEGETQYF. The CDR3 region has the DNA TGTGCCAGCAGTCGTCGGACAGGGGAGGGGGAGACCCAGTACTTC.

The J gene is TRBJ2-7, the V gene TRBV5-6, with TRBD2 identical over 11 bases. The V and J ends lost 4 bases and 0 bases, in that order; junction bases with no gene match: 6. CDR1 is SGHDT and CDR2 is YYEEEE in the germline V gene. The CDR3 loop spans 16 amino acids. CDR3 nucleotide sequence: TGTGCCAGCAGCCCGACTAGCGGGGCTAGCTCCTACGAGCAGTACTTC. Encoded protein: CASSPTSGASSYEQYF.

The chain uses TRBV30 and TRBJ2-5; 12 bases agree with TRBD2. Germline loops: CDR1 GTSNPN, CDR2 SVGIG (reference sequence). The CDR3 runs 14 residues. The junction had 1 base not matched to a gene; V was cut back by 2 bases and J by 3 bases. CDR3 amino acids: CAWSRLAGEETQYF. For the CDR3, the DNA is TGTGCCTGGAGTCGACTAGCGGGAGAAGAGACCCAGTACTTC.

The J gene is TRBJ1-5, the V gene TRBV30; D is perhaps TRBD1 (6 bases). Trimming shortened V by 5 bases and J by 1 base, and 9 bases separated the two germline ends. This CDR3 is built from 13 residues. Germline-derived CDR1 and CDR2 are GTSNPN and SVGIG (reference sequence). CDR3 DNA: TGTGCCTGGGCTCAGGGGAGCAATCAGCCCCAGCATTTT. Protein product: CAWAQGSNQPQHF.

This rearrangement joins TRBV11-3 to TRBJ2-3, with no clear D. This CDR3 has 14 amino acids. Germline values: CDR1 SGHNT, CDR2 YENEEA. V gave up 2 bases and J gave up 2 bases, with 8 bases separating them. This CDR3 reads CASSLSSTTDTQYF. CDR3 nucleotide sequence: TGTGCCAGCAGCTTATCCTCTACCACAGATACGCAGTATTTT. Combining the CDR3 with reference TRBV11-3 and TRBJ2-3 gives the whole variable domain EAGVVQSPRYKIIEKKQPVAFWCNPISGHNTLYWYLQNLGQGPELLIRYENEEAVDDSQLPKDRFSAERLKGVDSTLKIQPAELGDSAVYLCASSLSSTTDTQYFGPGTRLTVL.

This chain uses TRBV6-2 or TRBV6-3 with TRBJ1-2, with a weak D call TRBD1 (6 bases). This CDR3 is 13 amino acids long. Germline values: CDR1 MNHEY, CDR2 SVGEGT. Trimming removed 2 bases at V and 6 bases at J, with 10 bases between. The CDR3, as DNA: TGTGCCAGCAGTTACGGGGGGGCTAATGGCTACACCTTC. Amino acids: CASSYGGANGYTF.

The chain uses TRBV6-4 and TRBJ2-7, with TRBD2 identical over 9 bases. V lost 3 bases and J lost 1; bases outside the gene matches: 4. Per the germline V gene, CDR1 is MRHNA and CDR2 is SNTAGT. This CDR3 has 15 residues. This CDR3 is CASSEFAGGSYEQYF. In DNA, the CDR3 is TGTGCCAGCAGTGAGTTCGCGGGAGGGTCCTACGAGCAGTACTTC.

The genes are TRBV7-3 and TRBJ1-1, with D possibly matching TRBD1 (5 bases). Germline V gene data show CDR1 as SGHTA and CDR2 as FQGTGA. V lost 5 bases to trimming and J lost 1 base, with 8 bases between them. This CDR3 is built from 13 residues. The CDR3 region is CASSHQGNTEAFF. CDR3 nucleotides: TGTGCCAGCAGCCATCAGGGGAACACTGAAGCTTTCTTT.

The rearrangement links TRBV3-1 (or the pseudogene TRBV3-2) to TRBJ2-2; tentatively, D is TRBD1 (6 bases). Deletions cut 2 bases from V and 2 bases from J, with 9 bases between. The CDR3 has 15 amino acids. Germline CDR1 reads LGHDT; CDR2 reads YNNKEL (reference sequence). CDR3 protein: CASSQWDTNTGELFF. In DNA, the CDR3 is TGTGCCAGCAGCCAATGGGACACAAACACCGGGGAGCTGTTTTTT.

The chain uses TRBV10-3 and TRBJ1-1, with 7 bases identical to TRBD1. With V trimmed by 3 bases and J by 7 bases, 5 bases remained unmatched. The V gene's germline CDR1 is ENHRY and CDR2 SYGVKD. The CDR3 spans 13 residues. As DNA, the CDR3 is TGTGCCATCAGTGAATCCCGGGACAGTGAAGCTTTCTTT. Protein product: CAISESRDSEAFF.

In nucleotides, the CDR3 is TGTGCCAGTACTTTCGCCCTTACAGGGCAGGGTGGCTACACCTTC. It is translated as CASTFALTGQGGYTF. V is TRBV19 and J is TRBJ1-2, with D possibly matching TRBD1 (6 bases). The germline CDR1 and CDR2 sequences are LNHDA and SQIVND (reference sequence). The CDR3 has 15 residues. Trimming removed 7 bases from V and 7 bases from J, with 22 bases in between.

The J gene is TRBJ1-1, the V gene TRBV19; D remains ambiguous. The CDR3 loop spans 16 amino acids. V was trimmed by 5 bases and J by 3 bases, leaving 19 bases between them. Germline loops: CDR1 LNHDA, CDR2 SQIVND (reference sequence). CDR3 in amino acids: CASSLISTPRDTEAFF. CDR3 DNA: TGTGCCAGTAGTCTGATTTCGACTCCTCGGGACACTGAAGCTTTCTTT.

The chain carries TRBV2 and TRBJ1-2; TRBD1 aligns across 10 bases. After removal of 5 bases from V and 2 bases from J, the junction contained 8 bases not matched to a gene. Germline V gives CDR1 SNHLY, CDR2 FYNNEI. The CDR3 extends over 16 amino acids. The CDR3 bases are TGTGCCAGCAGTTATACGACAGGGGGCGCCAACTATGGCTACACCTTC. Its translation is CASSYTTGGANYGYTF.

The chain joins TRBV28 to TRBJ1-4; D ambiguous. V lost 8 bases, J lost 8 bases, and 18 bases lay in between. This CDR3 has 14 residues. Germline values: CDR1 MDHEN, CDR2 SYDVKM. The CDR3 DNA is TGTGCCAGCTCACCACGGAGAGGAGAAGAAAAACTGTTTTTT. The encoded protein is CASSPRRGEEKLFF.

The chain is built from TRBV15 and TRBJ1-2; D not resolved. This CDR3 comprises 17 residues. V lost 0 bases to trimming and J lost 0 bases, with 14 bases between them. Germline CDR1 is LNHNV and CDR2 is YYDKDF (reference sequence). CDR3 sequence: CATSRDRNSGTNYGYTF. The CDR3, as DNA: TGTGCCACCAGCAGAGATCGGAACTCGGGGACTAACTATGGCTACACCTTC.

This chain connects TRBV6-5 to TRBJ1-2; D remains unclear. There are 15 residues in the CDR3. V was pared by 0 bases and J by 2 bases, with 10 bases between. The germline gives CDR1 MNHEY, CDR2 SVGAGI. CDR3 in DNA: TGTGCCAGCAGTTACTCGTTGTCGGGGAACTATGGCTACACCTTC. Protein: CASSYSLSGNYGYTF.

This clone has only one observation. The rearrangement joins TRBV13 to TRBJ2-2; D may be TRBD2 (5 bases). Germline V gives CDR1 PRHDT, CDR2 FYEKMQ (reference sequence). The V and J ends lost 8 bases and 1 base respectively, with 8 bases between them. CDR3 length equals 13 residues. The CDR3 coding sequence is TGTGCCAGCCGGACTGGGAACACCGGGGAGCTGTTTTTT. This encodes CASRTGNTGELFF.

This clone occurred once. The CDR3 protein is CASSWGGSPYEQYF. Written as DNA, the CDR3 is TGTGCCAGCAGCTGGGGCGGTAGCCCCTACGAGCAGTACTTC. This chain joins TRBV5-4 and TRBJ2-7; a weak D match, TRBD1 (5 bases). The V end was cut by 3 bases, the J end by 2 bases, with 12 bases between. The CDR3 loop spans 14 amino acids. Per the germline V gene, CDR1 is SGHNT and CDR2 is YYREEE (reference sequence). Full variable domain (missing parts from reference TRBV5-4 and TRBJ2-7): ETGVTQSPTHLIKTRGQQVTLRCSSQSGHNTVSWYQQALGQGPQFIFQYYREEENGRGNFPPRFSGLQFPNYSSELNVNALELDDSALYLCASSWGGSPYEQYFGPGTRLTVT.

The CDR3: CASSVLGFSYEQYF. CDR3 sequence (DNA): TGTGCCAGCAGCGTACTGGGCTTTTCCTACGAGCAGTACTTC. V usage is TRBV9 and J usage is TRBJ2-7, with D uncertain. The germline V and J ends were trimmed by 1 base and 1 base, with 9 bases remaining between them. The CDR3 extends over 14 amino acids. CDR1 SGDLS and CDR2 YYNGEE come from the germline V gene.

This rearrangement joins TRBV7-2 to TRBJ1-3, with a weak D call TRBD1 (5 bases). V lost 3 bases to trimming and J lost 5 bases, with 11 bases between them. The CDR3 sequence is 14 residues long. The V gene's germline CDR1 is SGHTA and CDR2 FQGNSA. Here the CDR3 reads CASSLAGGRNTIYF. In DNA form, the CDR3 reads TGTGCCAGCAGCTTGGCGGGGGGAAGAAACACCATATATTTT.

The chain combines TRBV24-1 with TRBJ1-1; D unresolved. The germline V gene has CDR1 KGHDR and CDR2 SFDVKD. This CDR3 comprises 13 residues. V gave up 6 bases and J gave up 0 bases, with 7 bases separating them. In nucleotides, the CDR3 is TGTGCCACCAGTCATAGCCTGAACACTGAAGCTTTCTTT. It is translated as CATSHSLNTEAFF.

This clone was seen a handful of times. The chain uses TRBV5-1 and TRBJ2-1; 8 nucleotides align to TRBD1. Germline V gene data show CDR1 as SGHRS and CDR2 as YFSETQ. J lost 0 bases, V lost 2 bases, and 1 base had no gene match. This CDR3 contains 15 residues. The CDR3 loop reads CASSLQGDSYNEQFF. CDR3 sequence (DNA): TGCGCCAGCAGCTTACAGGGGGACTCCTACAATGAGCAGTTCTTC.

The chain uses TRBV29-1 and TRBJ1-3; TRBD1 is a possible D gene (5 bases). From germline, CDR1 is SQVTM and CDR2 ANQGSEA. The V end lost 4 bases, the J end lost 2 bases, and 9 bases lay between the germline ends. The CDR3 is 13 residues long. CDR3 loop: CSVGGGTGNTIYF. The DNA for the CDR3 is TGCAGCGTTGGGGGGGGGACTGGAAACACCATATATTTT.

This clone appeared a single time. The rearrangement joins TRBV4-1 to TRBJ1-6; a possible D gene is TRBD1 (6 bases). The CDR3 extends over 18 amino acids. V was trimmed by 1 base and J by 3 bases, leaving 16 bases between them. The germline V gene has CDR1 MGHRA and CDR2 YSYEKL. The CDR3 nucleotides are TGCGCCAGCAGCCAAGCGATGCAGGGGTTTTTCTATAATTCACCCCTCCACTTT. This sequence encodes CASSQAMQGFFYNSPLHF.

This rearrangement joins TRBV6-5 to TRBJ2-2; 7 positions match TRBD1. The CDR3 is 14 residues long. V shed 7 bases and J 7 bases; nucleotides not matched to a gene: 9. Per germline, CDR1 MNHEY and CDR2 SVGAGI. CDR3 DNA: TGTGCCAGCAACTTGGGACAGTGGATCGGGGAGCTGTTTTTT. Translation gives CASNLGQWIGELFF.

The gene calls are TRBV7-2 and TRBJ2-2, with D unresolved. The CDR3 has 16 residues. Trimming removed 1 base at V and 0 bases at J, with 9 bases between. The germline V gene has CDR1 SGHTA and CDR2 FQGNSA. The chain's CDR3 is CASSLGHLSNTGELFF. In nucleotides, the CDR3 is TGTGCCAGCAGCTTAGGACACCTCTCGAACACCGGGGAGCTGTTTTTT.